Listed below are T cell receptor beta chains from one sample, sequenced in a study of OX40 agonist ivuxolimab in advanced cancers. TCRdb's copy holds only in-frame clones and misses some; the assay was immunoSEQ multiplex PCR. The sample has under 40,000 clones, about 81% seen once. The source was CD4+ or CD8+ T cells sorted from blood, collected in a trial of the OX40 agonist ivuxolimab. The receptors originated from an adult with an advanced solid tumor such as melanoma, head and neck, liver or kidney cancer. Both conserved end residues are part of each CDR3. The D gene is left open where the match is weak. Only part of the rows carry a size: once, few, many, or a class if the clone is expanded.

J gene: TRBJ2-7; D gene: TRBD1; clone size: -; CDR3 length: 16; V gene: TRBV28; CDR3 protein: CASSSVGDRSSYEQYF; CDR3 DNA: TGTGCCAGCAGTTCAGTAGGGGACAGGTCATCCTACGAGCAGTACTTC
J gene: TRBJ1-2; D gene: -; clone size: once; CDR3 length: 13; V gene: TRBV2; CDR3 protein: CASDGGPNYGYTF; CDR3 DNA: TGTGCCAGCGACGGCGGCCCCAACTATGGCTACACCTTC
J gene: TRBJ1-5; D gene: -; clone size: -; CDR3 length: 15; V gene: TRBV10-3; CDR3 protein: CAISESSGSNQPQHF; CDR3 DNA: TGTGCCATCAGTGAGTCGAGTGGGAGCAATCAGCCCCAGCATTTT
J gene: TRBJ1-3; D gene: TRBD1; clone size: once; CDR3 length: 19; V gene: TRBV7-3; CDR3 protein: CASSLYPLGTGVTRNTIYF; CDR3 DNA: TGTGCCAGCAGCTTATATCCACTCGGGACAGGGGTTACTCGAAACACCATATATTTT
J gene: TRBJ1-1; D gene: -; clone size: -; CDR3 length: 14; V gene: TRBV5-5; CDR3 protein: CASRSGPPWAEAFF; CDR3 DNA: TGTGCCAGCAGATCCGGGCCGCCGTGGGCTGAAGCTTTCTTT
J gene: TRBJ2-4; D gene: TRBD2; clone size: -; CDR3 length: 15; V gene: TRBV28; CDR3 protein: CASSSSGGLKNIQYF; CDR3 DNA: TGTGCCAGCAGCTCTAGCGGGGGCCTCAAAAACATTCAGTACTTC
J gene: TRBJ2-7; D gene: TRBD2; clone size: once; CDR3 length: 15; V gene: TRBV10-1; CDR3 protein: CASHPGLASSYEQYF; CDR3 DNA: TGCGCCAGCCACCCGGGACTAGCGAGTTCCTACGAGCAGTACTTC
J gene: TRBJ1-5; D gene: -; clone size: few; CDR3 length: 15; V gene: TRBV19; CDR3 protein: CASRARDTPHQPQHF; CDR3 DNA: TGTGCCAGTCGAGCCCGGGACACCCCCCATCAGCCCCAGCATTTT
J gene: TRBJ2-7; D gene: TRBD1; clone size: -; CDR3 length: 13; V gene: TRBV2; CDR3 protein: CASGTDLPYEQYF; CDR3 DNA: TGTGCCAGCGGGACAGATCTGCCCTACGAGCAGTACTTC
J gene: TRBJ2-2; D gene: -; clone size: -; CDR3 length: 15; V gene: TRBV6-1; CDR3 protein: CASSLPRGGTGELFF; CDR3 DNA: TGTGCCAGCAGCCTGCCGAGGGGCGGCACCGGGGAGCTGTTTTTT
J gene: TRBJ2-5; D gene: -; clone size: once; CDR3 length: 15; V gene: TRBV29-1; CDR3 protein: CSVEGHARIQETQYF; CDR3 DNA: TGCAGCGTTGAGGGACATGCGAGGATCCAAGAGACCCAGTACTTC
J gene: TRBJ1-1; D gene: -; clone size: -; CDR3 length: 12; V gene: TRBV6-6; CDR3 protein: CASSPGRTEAFF; CDR3 DNA: TGTGCCAGCAGTCCCGGACGTACTGAAGCTTTCTTT